This T cell receptor beta chain was retrieved from a study of T cells in Graves' hyperthyroidism and ophthalmopathy. Study-wide points: Model output signaled ophthalmopathy a median about 6.3 months ahead of onset.

In this sample, this clonotype turned up a few times. The antigen remains undetermined. A single base separates this from a much larger clone, so it may be a read error. CDR1 is MNHEY, CDR2 SMNVEV, per germline (reference sequence). The CDR3 runs 15 residues. Subjects with ophthalmopathy showed a Clinical Activity Score no lower than 3, a NOSPECS grade no lower than 4, and a duration shorter than 3 months. Patients having uncontrolled infection, another autoimmune disease, pregnancy or lactation were not included. Clinical symptoms, serum thyroxine and TRAb, thyroid ultrasound and orbital computed tomography together formed the diagnostic basis. TCR beta CDR3 regions were amplified from RNA. RT-PCR in the first round (using the HTBI primer set) targeted the TCR CDR3. In TCRdb, the multiplex PCR reads were re-called with MiXCR into one record per CDR3 protein. The sample holds around 600,000 distinct CDR3 sequences, over 12% seen once.

The TCR was taken from a woman between 18 and 30 years old with Graves' ophthalmopathy. Sequenced material: blood. The rearrangement joins TRBV27 to TRBJ2-7; D assignment may be TRBD1 or TRBD2 (5 bases each). CDR3 sequence: CASSSPGPLRHEQHF. CDR3 DNA: TGTGCCAGCAGTTCCCCGGGACCACTTAGACACGAGCAGCACTTC.